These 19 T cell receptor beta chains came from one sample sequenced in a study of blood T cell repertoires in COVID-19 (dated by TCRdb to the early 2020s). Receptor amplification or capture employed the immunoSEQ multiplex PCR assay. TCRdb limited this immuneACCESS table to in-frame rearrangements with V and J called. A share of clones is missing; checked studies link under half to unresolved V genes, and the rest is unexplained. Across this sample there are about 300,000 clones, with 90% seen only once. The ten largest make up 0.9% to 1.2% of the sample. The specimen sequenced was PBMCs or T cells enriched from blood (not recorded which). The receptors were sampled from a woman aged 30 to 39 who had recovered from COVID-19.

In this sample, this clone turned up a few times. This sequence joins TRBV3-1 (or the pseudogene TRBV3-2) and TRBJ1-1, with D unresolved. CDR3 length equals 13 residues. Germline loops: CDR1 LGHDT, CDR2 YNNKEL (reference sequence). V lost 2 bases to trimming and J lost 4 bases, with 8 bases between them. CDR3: CASSQRDSTEAFF. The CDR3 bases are TGTGCCAGCAGCCAACGTGATAGCACTGAAGCTTTCTTT.

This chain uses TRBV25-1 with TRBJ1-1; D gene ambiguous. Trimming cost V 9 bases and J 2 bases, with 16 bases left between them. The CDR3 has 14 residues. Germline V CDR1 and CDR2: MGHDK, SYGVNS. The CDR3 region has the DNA TGTGCCAGTATACGGGGAGGAACCAACACTGAAGCTTTCTTT. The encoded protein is CASIRGGTNTEAFF.

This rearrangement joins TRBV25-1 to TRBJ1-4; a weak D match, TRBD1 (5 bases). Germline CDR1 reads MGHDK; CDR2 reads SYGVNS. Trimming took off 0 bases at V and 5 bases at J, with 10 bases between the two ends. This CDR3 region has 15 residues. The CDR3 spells CASSEYRQLNEKLFF. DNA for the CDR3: TGTGCCAGCAGTGAATATAGACAGTTAAATGAAAAACTGTTTTTT.

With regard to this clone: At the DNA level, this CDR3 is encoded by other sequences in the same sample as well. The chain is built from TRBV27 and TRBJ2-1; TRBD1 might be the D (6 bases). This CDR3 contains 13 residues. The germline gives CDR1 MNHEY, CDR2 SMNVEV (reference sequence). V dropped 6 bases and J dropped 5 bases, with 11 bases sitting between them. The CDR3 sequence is CASSTGQHNEQFF. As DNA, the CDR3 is TGTGCCAGCAGCACGGGACAACACAATGAGCAGTTCTTC.

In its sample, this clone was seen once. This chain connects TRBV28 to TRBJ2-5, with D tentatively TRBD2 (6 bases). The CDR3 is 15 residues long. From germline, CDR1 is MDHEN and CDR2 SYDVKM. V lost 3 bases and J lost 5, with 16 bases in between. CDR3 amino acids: CASSFRAGMGETQYF. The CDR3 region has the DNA TGTGCCAGCAGTTTTCGGGCGGGGATGGGGGAGACCCAGTACTTC. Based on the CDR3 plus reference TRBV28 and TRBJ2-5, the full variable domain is DVKVTQSSRYLVKRTGEKVFLECVQDMDHENMFWYRQDPGLGLRLIYFSYDVKMKEKGDIPEGYSVSREKKERFSLILESASTNQTSMYLCASSFRAGMGETQYFGPGTRLLVL.

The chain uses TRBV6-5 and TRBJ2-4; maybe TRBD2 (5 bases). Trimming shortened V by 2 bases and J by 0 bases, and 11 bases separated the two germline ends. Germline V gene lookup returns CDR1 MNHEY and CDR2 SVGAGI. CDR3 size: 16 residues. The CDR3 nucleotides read TGTGCCAGCAGTTACCAGAGGGCTGGAGCCAAAAACATTCAGTACTTC. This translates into CASSYQRAGAKNIQYF.

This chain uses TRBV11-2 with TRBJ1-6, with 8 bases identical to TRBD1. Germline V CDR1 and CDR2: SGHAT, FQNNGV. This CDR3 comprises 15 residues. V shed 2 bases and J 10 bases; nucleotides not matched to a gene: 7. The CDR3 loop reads CASSLRDRSGSPLHF. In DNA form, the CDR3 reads TGTGCCAGCAGCTTAAGGGACAGGTCTGGGTCACCCCTCCACTTT.

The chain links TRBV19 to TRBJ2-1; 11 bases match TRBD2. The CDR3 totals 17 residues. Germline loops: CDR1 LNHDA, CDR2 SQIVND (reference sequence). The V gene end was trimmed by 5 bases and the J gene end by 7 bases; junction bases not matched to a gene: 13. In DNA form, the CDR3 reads TGTGCCAGTAGTCCAGAACCACTAGCGGGAGTGGCGAATGAGCAGTTCTTC. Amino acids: CASSPEPLAGVANEQFF. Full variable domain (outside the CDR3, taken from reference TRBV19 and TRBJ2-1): DGGITQSPKYLFRKEGQNVTLSCEQNLNHDAMYWYRQDPGQGLRLIYYSQIVNDFQKGDIAEGYSVSREKKESFPLTVTSAQKNPTAFYLCASSPEPLAGVANEQFFGPGTRLTVL.

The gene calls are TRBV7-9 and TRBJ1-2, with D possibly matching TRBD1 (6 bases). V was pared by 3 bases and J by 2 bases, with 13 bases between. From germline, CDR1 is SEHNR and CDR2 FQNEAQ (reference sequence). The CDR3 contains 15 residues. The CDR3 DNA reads TGTGCCAGCAGCTTCCCGGGACAAAGAAACTATGGCTACACCTTC. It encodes CASSFPGQRNYGYTF.

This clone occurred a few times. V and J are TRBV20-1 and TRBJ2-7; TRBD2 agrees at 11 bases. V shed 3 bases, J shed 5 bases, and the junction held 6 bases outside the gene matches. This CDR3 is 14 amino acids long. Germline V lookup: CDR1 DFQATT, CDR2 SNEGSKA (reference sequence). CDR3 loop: CSASTSGSTNEQYF. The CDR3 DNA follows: TGCAGTGCTAGTACTAGCGGGAGCACCAACGAGCAGTACTTC.

The CDR3 DNA sequence: TGTGCCACCAGACGGGACAGGTCACTAGAAAAACTGTTTTTT. Its protein product is CATRRDRSLEKLFF. V gene TRBV15 combines with J gene TRBJ1-4, with 8 bases identical to TRBD1. The CDR3 is made up of 14 amino acids. The V gene end was trimmed by 6 bases and the J gene end by 8 bases; junction bases not matched to a gene: 8. The germline V gene has CDR1 LNHNV and CDR2 YYDKDF (reference sequence).

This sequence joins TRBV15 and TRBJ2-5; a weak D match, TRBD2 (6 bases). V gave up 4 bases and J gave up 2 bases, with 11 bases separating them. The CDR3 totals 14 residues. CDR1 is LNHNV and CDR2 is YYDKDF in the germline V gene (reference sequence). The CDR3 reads CATSKRGFQETQYF. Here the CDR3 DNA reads TGTGCCACCAGCAAACGGGGGTTTCAAGAGACCCAGTACTTC. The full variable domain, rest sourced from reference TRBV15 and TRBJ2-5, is DAMVIQNPRYQVTQFGKPVTLSCSQTLNHNVMYWYQQKSSQAPKLLFHYYDKDFNNEADTPDNFQSRRPNTSFCFLDIRSPGLGDTAMYLCATSKRGFQETQYFGPGTRLLVL.

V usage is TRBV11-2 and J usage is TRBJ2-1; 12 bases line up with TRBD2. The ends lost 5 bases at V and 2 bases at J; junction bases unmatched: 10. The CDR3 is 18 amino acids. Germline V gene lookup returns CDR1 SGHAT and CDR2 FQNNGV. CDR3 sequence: CASSLRTSGIRTYNEQFF. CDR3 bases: TGTGCCAGCAGCCTTCGGACTAGCGGGATTAGGACCTACAATGAGCAGTTCTTC.

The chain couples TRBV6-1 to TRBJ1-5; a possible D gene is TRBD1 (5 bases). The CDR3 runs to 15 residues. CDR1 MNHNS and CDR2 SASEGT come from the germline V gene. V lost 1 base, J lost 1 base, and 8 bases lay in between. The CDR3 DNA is TGTGCCAGCAGTGAAGAGGGACTGAGCAATCAGCCCCAGCATTTT. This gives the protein CASSEEGLSNQPQHF.

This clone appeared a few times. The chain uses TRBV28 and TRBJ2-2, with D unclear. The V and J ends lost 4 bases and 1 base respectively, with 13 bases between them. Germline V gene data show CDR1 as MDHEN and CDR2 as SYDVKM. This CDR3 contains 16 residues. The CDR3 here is CASSSPGAENTGELFF. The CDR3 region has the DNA TGTGCCAGCAGTTCCCCCGGTGCGGAGAACACCGGGGAGCTGTTTTTT.

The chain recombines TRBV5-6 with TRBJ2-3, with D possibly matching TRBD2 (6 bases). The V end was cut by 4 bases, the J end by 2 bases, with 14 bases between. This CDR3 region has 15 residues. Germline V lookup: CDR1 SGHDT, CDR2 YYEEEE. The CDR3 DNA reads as TGTGCCAGCAGCCTTAGCGGCCTCTCCACAGATACGCAGTATTTT. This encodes CASSLSGLSTDTQYF.

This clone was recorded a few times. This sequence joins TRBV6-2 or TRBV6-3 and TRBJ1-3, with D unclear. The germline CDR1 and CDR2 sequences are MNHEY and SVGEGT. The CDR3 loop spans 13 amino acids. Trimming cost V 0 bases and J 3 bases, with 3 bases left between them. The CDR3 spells CASSYSYGNTIYF. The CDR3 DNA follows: TGTGCCAGCAGTTACTCGTATGGAAACACCATATATTTT.

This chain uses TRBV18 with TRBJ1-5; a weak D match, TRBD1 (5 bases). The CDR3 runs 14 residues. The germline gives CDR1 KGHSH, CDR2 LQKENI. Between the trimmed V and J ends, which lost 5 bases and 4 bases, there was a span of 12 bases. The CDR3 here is CASSAQGVNQPQHF. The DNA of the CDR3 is TGTGCCAGCTCAGCGCAGGGTGTAAATCAGCCCCAGCATTTT.

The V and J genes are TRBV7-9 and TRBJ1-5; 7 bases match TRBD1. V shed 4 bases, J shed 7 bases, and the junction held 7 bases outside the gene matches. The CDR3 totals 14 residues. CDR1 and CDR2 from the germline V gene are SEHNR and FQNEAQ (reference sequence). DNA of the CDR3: TGTGCCAGCAGCTACATAGGGGGCGGACAGCCCCAGCATTTT. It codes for CASSYIGGGQPQHF.